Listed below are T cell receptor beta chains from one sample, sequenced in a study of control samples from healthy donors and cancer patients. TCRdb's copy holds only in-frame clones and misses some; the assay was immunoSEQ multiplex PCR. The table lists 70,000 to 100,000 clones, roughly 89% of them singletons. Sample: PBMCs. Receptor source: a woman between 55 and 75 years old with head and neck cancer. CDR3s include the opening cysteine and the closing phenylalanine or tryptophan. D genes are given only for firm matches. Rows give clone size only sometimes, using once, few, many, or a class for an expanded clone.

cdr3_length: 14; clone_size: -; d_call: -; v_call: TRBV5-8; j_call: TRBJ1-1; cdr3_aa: CASSFFGMNTEAFF; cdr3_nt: TGTGCCAGCAGCTTTTTCGGAATGAACACTGAAGCTTTCTTT
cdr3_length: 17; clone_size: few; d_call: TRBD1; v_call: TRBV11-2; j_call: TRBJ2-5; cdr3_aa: CASSLLAWDRLQETQYF; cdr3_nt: TGTGCCAGCAGCTTGTTGGCCTGGGACAGACTCCAAGAGACCCAGTACTTC
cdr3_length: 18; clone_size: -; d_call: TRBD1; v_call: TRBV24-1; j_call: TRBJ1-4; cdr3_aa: CATSDFWDRGSPNEKLFF; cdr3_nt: TGTGCCACCAGTGATTTTTGGGACAGGGGGTCTCCCAATGAAAAACTGTTTTTT
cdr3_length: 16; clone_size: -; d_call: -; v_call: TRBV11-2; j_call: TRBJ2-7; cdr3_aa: CASSLEMAEGSYEQYF; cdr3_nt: TGTGCCAGCAGCTTAGAAATGGCTGAGGGGTCCTACGAGCAGTACTTC
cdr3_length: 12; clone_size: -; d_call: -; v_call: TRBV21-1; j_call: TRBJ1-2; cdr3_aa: CASSKQGIGYTF; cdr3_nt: TGTGCCAGCAGCAAACAGGGTATTGGCTACACCTTC
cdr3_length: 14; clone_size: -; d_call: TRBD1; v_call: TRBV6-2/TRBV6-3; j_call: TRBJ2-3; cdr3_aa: CASSWTGGLDTQYF; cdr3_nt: TGTGCCAGCAGTTGGACAGGGGGCTTAGATACGCAGTATTTT
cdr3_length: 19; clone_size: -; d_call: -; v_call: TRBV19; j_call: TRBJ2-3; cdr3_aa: CASSTAGRDRDKSTDTQYF; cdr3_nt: TGTGCCAGTAGTACCGCCGGCAGGGACCGGGACAAAAGCACAGATACGCAGTATTTT
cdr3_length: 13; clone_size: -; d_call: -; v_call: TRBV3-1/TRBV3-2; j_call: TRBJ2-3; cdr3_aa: CASSLVSADTQYF; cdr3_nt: TGTGCCAGCAGCCTCGTGAGCGCAGATACGCAGTATTTT
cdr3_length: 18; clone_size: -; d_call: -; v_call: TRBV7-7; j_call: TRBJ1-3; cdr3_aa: CASSPKPPTANSGNTIYF; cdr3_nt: TGTGCCAGCAGCCCAAAGCCACCGACGGCGAACTCTGGAAACACCATATATTTT
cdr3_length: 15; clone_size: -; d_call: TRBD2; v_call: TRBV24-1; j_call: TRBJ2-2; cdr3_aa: CATSLSGSVTGELFF; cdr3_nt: TGTGCCACCAGTCTCAGCGGGAGTGTCACCGGGGAGCTGTTTTTT
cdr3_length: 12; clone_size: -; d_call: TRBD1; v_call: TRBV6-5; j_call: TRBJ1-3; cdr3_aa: CASGDSGNTIYF; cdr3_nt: TGTGCCAGCGGGGACAGCGGAAACACCATATATTTT
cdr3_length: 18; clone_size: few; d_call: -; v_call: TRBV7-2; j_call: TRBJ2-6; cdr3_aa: CASSLAGRRAGGANVLTF; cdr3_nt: TGTGCCAGCAGCTTAGCGGGGCGCAGGGCGGGAGGGGCCAACGTCCTGACTTTC
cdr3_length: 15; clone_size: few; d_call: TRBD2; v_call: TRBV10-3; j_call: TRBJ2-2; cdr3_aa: CATTKAGGLTGELFF; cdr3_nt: TGTGCCACCACGAAAGCGGGAGGCCTCACCGGGGAGCTGTTTTTT
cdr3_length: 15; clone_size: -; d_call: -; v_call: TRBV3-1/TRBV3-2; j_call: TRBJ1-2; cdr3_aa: CASRPSYMTGYGYTF; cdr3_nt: TGTGCCAGCAGACCCTCCTACATGACAGGCTATGGCTACACCTTC
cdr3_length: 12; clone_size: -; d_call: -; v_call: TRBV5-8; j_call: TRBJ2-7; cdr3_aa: CASTLRDYEQYF; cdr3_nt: TGTGCCAGCACCTTGAGAGACTACGAGCAGTACTTC
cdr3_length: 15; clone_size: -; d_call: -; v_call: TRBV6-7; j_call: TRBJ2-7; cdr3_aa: CASSYSSKSSYEQYF; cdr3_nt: TGTGCCAGCAGTTACTCAAGCAAAAGCTCCTACGAGCAGTACTTC
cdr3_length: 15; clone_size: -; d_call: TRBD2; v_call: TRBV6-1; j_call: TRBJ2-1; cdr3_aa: CASSEGAGGPHEQFF; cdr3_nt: TGTGCCAGCAGTGAAGGCGCGGGAGGGCCCCATGAGCAGTTCTTC
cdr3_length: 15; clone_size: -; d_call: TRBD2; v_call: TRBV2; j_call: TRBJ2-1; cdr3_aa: CASSESGAPYNEQFF; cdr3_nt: TGTGCCAGCAGTGAAAGCGGGGCCCCCTACAATGAGCAGTTCTTC
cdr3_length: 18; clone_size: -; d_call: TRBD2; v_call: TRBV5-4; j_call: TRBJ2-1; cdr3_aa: CASSSNRQTSGGGDEQFF; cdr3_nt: TGTGCCAGCAGCTCCAATAGGCAGACTAGCGGAGGGGGGGATGAGCAGTTCTTC
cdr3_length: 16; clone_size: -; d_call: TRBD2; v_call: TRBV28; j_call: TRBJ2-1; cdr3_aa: CASRETGTSWTREQFF; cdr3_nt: TGTGCCAGCAGAGAAACCGGGACTAGCTGGACCAGGGAGCAGTTCTTC
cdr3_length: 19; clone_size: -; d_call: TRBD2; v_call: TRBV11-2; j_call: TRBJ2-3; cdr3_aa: CASSLAGGTSGIYADTQYF; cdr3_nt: TGTGCCAGCAGCTTAGCAGGGGGGACTAGCGGGATATACGCAGATACGCAGTATTTT
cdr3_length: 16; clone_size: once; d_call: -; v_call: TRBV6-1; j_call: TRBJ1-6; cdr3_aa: CASSEGQGTPYSPLHF; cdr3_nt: TGTGCCAGCAGTGAAGGACAAGGAACCCCTTATTCACCCCTCCACTTT
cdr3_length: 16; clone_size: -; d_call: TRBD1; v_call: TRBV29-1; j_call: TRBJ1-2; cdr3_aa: CSVEDGPNRGYYGYTF; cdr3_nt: TGCAGCGTTGAAGATGGTCCCAACAGGGGCTACTATGGCTACACCTTC
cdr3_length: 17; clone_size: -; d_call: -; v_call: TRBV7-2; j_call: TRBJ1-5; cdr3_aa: CASSLTGTINSNQPQHF; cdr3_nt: TGTGCCAGCAGCTTAACTGGGACCATCAATAGCAATCAGCCCCAGCATTTT
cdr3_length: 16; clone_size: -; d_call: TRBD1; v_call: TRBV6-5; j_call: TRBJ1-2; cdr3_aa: CASSYFTGTGAYGYTF; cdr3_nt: TGTGCCAGCAGTTACTTTACCGGGACAGGGGCGTATGGCTACACCTTC
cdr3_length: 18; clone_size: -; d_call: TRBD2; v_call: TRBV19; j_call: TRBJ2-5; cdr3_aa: CASSIPGTSGTGAETQYF; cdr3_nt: TGTGCCAGTAGTATCCCCGGGACTAGCGGGACGGGGGCAGAGACCCAGTACTTC
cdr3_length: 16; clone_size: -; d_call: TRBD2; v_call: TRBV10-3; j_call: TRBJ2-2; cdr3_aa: CAISVTSGRAAGELFF; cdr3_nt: TGTGCCATCAGTGTAACTAGCGGGAGGGCCGCCGGGGAGCTGTTTTTT
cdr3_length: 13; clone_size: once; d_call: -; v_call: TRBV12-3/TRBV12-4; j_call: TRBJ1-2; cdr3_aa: CASSFTSIYGYTF; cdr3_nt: TGTGCCAGCAGTTTCACTAGTATCTATGGCTACACCTTC
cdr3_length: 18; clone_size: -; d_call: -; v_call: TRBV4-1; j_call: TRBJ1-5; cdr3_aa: CASSQGIIGVTGPQPQHF; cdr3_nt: TGCGCCAGCAGCCAAGGGATTATCGGTGTGACGGGTCCCCAGCCCCAGCATTTT
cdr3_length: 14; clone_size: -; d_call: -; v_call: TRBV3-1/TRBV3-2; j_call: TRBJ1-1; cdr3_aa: CASSQNLGTGEAFF; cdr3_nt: TGTGCCAGCAGCCAGAACCTGGGGACCGGTGAAGCTTTCTTT
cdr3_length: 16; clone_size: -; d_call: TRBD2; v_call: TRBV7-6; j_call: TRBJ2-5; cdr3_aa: CASSPGRPSGQETQYF; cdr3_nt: TGTGCCAGCAGCCCAGGTCGGCCTAGCGGACAAGAGACCCAGTACTTC
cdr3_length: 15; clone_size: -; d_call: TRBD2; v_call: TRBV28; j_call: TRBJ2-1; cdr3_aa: CASSSIAGGYNEQFF; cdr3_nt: TGTGCCAGCAGTTCCATAGCGGGAGGGTATAATGAGCAGTTCTTC
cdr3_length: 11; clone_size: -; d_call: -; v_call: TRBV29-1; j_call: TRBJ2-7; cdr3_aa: CSVDLVSEQYF; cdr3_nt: TGCAGCGTTGACTTGGTTTCCGAGCAGTACTTC
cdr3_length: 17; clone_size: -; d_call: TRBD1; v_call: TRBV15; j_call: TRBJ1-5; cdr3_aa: CATSRDGDRDPNQPQHF; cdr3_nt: TGTGCCACCAGCAGAGACGGGGACAGGGACCCCAATCAGCCCCAGCATTTT
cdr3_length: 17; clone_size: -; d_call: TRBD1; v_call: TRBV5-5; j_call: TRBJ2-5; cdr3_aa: CASSLFPGQGIGETQYF; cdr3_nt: TGTGCCAGCAGCTTGTTTCCGGGACAGGGGATAGGGGAGACCCAGTACTTC
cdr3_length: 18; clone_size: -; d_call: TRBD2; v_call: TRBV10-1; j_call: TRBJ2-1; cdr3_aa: CASNGGRARVTSYNEQFF; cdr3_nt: TGCGCCAGCAATGGCGGGAGGGCCCGGGTTACCTCCTACAATGAGCAGTTCTTC
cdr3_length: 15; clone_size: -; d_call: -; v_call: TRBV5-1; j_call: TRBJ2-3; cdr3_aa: CASSAGRGSTDTQYF; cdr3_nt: TGCGCCAGCAGCGCCGGTAGGGGATCGACAGATACGCAGTATTTT
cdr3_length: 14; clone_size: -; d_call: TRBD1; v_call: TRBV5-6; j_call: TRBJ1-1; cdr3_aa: CASSLTGGNTEAFF; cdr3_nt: TGTGCCAGCAGCCTGACAGGGGGTAACACTGAAGCTTTCTTT
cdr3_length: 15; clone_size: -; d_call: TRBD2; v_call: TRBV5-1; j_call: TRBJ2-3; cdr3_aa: CASSLGLAGGDTQYF; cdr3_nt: TGCGCCAGCAGCTTGGGCCTAGCGGGGGGAGATACGCAGTATTTT
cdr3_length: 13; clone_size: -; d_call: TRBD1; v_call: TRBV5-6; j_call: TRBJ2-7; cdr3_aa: CASSPPTGHEQYF; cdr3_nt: TGTGCCAGCAGCCCACCGACAGGGCACGAGCAGTACTTC
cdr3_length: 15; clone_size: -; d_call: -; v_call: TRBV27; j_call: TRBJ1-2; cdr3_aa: CASSLTRGAGYGYTF; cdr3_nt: TGTGCCAGCAGTTTAACCCGGGGCGCGGGCTATGGCTACACCTTC